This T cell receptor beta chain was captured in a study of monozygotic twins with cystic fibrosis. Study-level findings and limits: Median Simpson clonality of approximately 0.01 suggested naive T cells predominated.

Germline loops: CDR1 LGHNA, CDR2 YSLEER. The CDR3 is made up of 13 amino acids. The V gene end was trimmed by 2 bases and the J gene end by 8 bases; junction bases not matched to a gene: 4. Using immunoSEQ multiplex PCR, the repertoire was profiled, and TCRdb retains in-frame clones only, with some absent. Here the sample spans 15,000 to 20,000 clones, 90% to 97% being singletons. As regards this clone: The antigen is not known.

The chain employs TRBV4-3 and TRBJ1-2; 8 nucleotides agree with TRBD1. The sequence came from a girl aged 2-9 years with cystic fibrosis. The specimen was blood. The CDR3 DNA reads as TGCGCCAGCAGCCAATGGGCAGGGGGCGGCTACACCTTC. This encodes CASSQWAGGGYTF.